This TCR beta chain was identified in a study of T cells in Graves' hyperthyroidism and ophthalmopathy. Turning to this clonotype: Its target is unknown.

Regarding the study as a whole: Most thyroid-expanded clonotypes above 0.001 were also found in blood.

Graves' hyperthyroidism was deemed stable given no ophthalmopathy progression within 18 months. PBMCs stemmed from less than 13 ml fresh peripheral blood. From RNA transcripts, TCR beta CDR3 regions were amplified. The HTBI primer set drove a first-round RT-PCR of the TCR CDR3. Each CDR3 protein gets one entry after TCRdb re-called the multiplex PCR reads with MiXCR. The table has hundreds of thousands of distinct CDR3 sequences, approximately 15% seen once. Germline values: CDR1 SQVTM, CDR2 ANQGSEA. The V segment lost 3 bases and the J segment 5 bases; nucleotides outside the gene matches: 4. CDR3 length equals 13 residues.

Sequencing used blood. The chain is built from TRBV29-1 and TRBJ2-7, with TRBD1 identical over 10 bases. This clonotype was obtained from a woman younger than 30 with Graves' hyperthyroidism. The CDR3 protein is CSVEGQGWNEQYF. For the CDR3, the DNA is TGCAGCGTTGAGGGACAGGGGTGGAACGAGCAGTACTTC.